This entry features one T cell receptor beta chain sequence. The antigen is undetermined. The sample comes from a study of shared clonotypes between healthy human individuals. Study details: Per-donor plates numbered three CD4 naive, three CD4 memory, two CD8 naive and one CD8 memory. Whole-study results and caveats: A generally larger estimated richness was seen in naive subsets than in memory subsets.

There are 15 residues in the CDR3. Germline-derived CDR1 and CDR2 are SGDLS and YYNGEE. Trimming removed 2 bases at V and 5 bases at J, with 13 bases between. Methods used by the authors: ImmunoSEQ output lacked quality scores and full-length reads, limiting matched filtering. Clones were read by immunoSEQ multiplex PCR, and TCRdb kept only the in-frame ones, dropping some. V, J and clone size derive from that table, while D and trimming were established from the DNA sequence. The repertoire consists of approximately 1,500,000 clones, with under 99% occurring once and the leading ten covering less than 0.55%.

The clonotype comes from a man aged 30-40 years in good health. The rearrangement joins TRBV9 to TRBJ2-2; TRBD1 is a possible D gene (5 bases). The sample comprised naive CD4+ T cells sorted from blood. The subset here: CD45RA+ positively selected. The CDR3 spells CASSVGHAMTGELFF. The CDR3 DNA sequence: TGTGCCAGCAGCGTCGGACACGCTATGACCGGGGAGCTGTTTTTT.